This T cell receptor beta chain was sequenced in a study of beta chain features in type 1 diabetes. Study-wide points: The similarity of naive, central memory and Treg TCRB repertoires appeared greater among patients than among healthy donors. Fewer insertions but more deletions were seen at VDJ junctions in type 1 diabetes patients.

Remarks on this clone: Its antigen is undetermined.

Deletions cut 0 bases from V and 2 bases from J, with 11 bases between. Looked up from germline, CDR1 is SGDLS and CDR2 is YYNGEE. The CDR3 contains 16 residues. Since all of the isolated RNA was reverse transcribed, expressed TCRB transcripts were what got sequenced. Method: immunoSEQ multiplex PCR; TCRdb's copy keeps in-frame clones and lacks some. This sample has about 150,000 clones, with 8% to 13% found just once. This TCR derives from a man aged 18 to 30 in good health. Sequenced sample: naive CD4+ T cells from blood. This chain connects TRBV9 to TRBJ1-4; D may be TRBD1 (5 bases). In DNA form, the CDR3 reads TGTGCCAGCAGCGTAGCTGACGGGGGGACTAATGAAAAACTGTTTTTT. Its translation is CASSVADGGTNEKLFF.